These 22 T cell receptor beta chains were sequenced from one sample in a study of cytomegalovirus exposure and HLA in healthy donors. PCR amplification relied on 60 Vbeta primers (plus 13 Jbeta primers). The repertoire was sequenced with immunoSEQ multiplex PCR; TCRdb's copy has only in-frame clones and lacks some. This sample has about 120,000 clones; roughly 75% occur once, and the top ten carry approximately 11%. What was sequenced was PBMCs. The receptors shown here come from a man aged 25 to 40 in good health and CMV-seropositive.

V and J are TRBV25-1 and TRBJ1-1; D is ambiguous. V was trimmed by 4 bases and J by 1 base, leaving 7 bases between them. The length of the CDR3 is 13 residues. CDR1 and CDR2 (germline): MGHDK, SYGVNS. CDR3 nucleotides: TGTGCCAGCAGTGTGAGTTGGAACACTGAAGCTTTCTTT. Translating gives CASSVSWNTEAFF. Together with reference TRBV25-1 and TRBJ1-1, the CDR3 gives the full variable domain: EADIYQTPRYLVIGTGKKITLECSQTMGHDKMYWYQQDPGMELHLIHYSYGVNSTEKGDLSSESTVSRIRTEHFPLTLESARPSHTSQYLCASSVSWNTEAFFGQGTRLTVV.

This rearrangement joins TRBV18 to TRBJ1-5; maybe TRBD1 (5 bases). CDR3 size: 15 residues. V was shortened by 3 bases and J by 5 bases, with 14 bases between the two germline ends. Per the germline V gene, CDR1 is KGHSH and CDR2 is LQKENI. The CDR3 reads CASSPRPREDQPQHF. As DNA, the CDR3 is TGTGCCAGCTCACCCCGGCCCAGGGAAGATCAGCCCCAGCATTTT. The variable domain in full, with the rest retrieved from reference TRBV18 and TRBJ1-5, is NAGVMQNPRHLVRRRGQEARLRCSPMKGHSHVYWYRQLPEEGLKFMVYLQKENIIDESGMPKERFSAEFPKEGPSILRIQQVVRGDSAAYFCASSPRPREDQPQHFGDGTRLSIL.

The chain uses TRBV30 and TRBJ1-3; 7 bases map to TRBD1. The germline V gene encodes CDR1 GTSNPN and CDR2 SVGIG (reference sequence). There are 14 residues in the CDR3. The ends lost 7 bases at V and 0 bases at J; junction bases unmatched: 6. CDR3: CASLDRFSGNTIYF. The DNA for the CDR3 is TGTGCCTCCCTGGACAGGTTCTCTGGAAACACCATATATTTT.

Concerning this clone itself: This specimen includes other DNA sequences encoding the same CDR3. The DNA of the CDR3 is TGTGCCAGCAGCAGCTTTCCGGGACAGGGGAGCGAGCAGTACTTC. Protein product: CASSSFPGQGSEQYF. The chain carries TRBV6-5 and TRBJ2-7; 10 positions match TRBD1. Unmatched junction bases numbered 11, after V lost 6 bases and J lost 6 bases. This CDR3 has 15 amino acids. Germline V lookup: CDR1 MNHEY, CDR2 SVGAGI.

The rearrangement links TRBV6-5 to TRBJ2-1, with 14 bases identical to TRBD2. V lost 7 bases and J lost 5; bases outside the gene matches: 1. Germline CDR1 and CDR2: MNHEY and SVGAGI. The CDR3 covers 14 residues. In nucleotides, the CDR3 is TGTGCCAGCACGGGACTAGCGGGAGACAATGAGCAGTTCTTC. Translation: CASTGLAGDNEQFF.

The chain combines TRBV18 with TRBJ2-1, with TRBD2 matching 14 bases. CDR1 is KGHSH, CDR2 LQKENI, per germline. Losses at the gene ends were 5 bases for V and 3 bases for J; bases not matched to a gene: 6. The CDR3 runs 17 residues. CDR3 DNA: TGTGCCAGCTCAACAGGGACTAGCGGGAGCCTCTACAATGAGCAGTTCTTC. Translation gives CASSTGTSGSLYNEQFF.

This chain uses TRBV6-6 with TRBJ2-1; D gene uncertain. This CDR3 region has 13 residues. V gave up 0 bases and J gave up 6 bases, with 6 bases separating them. Germline CDR1 and CDR2: MNHNY and SVGAGI (reference sequence). The CDR3 region has the DNA TGTGCCAGCAGTTACTCGAGCCCCAATGAGCAGTTCTTC. Protein product: CASSYSSPNEQFF.

The chain couples TRBV6-6 to TRBJ2-7; 9 positions match TRBD2. The CDR3 is 13 residues long. V trimming: 9 bases; J trimming: 0 bases; junction bases outside the gene matches: 3. CDR1 and CDR2 from the germline V gene are MNHNY and SVGAGI (reference sequence). The chain's CDR3 is CASSGSSSYEQYF. In DNA form, the CDR3 reads TGTGCCAGTAGCGGGAGCAGCTCCTACGAGCAGTACTTC.

The sample holds a few counts of this clone. The gene calls are TRBV27 and TRBJ2-5, with D perhaps matching TRBD2 (7 bases). V was trimmed by 3 bases and J by 4 bases, leaving 12 bases between them. This CDR3 is 14 amino acids long. In germline, CDR1 is MNHEY, CDR2 SMNVEV (reference sequence). The CDR3 spells CASSFWGGTETQYF. In nucleotides, the CDR3 is TGTGCCAGCAGTTTTTGGGGGGGCACAGAGACCCAGTACTTC.

The chain employs TRBV2 and TRBJ2-6; 8 bases are a match to TRBD1. Germline V gene data show CDR1 as SNHLY and CDR2 as FYNNEI. The CDR3 length is 15 residues. The ends lost 8 bases at V and 2 bases at J; junction bases unmatched: 5. The CDR3 region has the DNA TGTGCCAGCGACAGGGGTCAGACTGGGGCCAACGTCCTGACTTTC. This gives the protein CASDRGQTGANVLTF.

The count of this clone is one. The chain combines TRBV5-1 with TRBJ2-7, with 9 bases lining up with TRBD2. Germline V gene sequence: CDR1 SGHRS, CDR2 YFSETQ. The CDR3 length is 20 residues. V shed 4 bases and J 0 bases; nucleotides not matched to a gene: 20. The CDR3 protein is CASSDSWGLAQPSSSYEQYF. In nucleotides, the CDR3 is TGCGCCAGCAGCGATTCATGGGGACTAGCACAGCCCTCGAGCTCCTACGAGCAGTACTTC.

J is TRBJ2-1 and V is TRBV11-3, with 13 bases fitting TRBD2. Germline CDR1 and CDR2: SGHNT and YENEEA. The trim removed 3 bases at V and 5 bases at J, leaving 1 base unmatched. The CDR3 contains 15 residues. The CDR3 nucleotides read TGTGCCAGCAGCTTCGGACTAGCGGGAGACAATGAGCAGTTCTTC. Amino acids: CASSFGLAGDNEQFF.

The chain recombines TRBV27 with TRBJ2-3; D possibly corresponds to TRBD1 (6 bases). This CDR3 has 15 residues. V lost 6 bases, J lost 0 bases, and 13 bases lay in between. Germline V gene sequence: CDR1 MNHEY, CDR2 SMNVEV (reference sequence). The CDR3 loop is CASRLWTESTDTQYF. The DNA of the CDR3 is TGTGCCAGCAGACTATGGACAGAAAGCACAGATACGCAGTATTTT.

The CDR3 sequence is CASSLEPGQLSYEQYF. CDR3 nucleotide sequence: TGTGCCAGCAGCTTGGAGCCGGGACAGTTATCCTACGAGCAGTACTTC. V gene TRBV5-6 combines with J gene TRBJ2-7; 7 positions match TRBD1. Trimming at V came to 0 bases and at J to 1 base, leaving 7 bases not matched to a gene. Per the germline V gene, CDR1 is SGHDT and CDR2 is YYEEEE. CDR3 length equals 16 residues.

CDR3 sequence: CASSSSPREEGEQYF. CDR3 sequence (DNA): TGCGCCAGCAGCTCCAGCCCGCGGGAAGAGGGCGAGCAGTACTTC. The chain joins TRBV5-1 to TRBJ2-7, with D perhaps matching TRBD2 (6 bases). CDR3 size: 15 residues. Germline CDR1 is SGHRS and CDR2 is YFSETQ. The V end was cut by 3 bases, the J end by 6 bases, with 19 bases between.

This chain uses TRBV6-5 with TRBJ2-3; D uncertain. The V end lost 5 bases, the J end lost 8 bases, and 8 bases lay between the germline ends. CDR3 length: 11 amino acids. In germline, CDR1 is MNHEY, CDR2 SVGAGI. The DNA of the CDR3 is TGTGCCAGCAGTCGACTGGGTACGCAGTATTTT. It encodes CASSRLGTQYF.

The chain uses TRBV5-1 and TRBJ2-7, with 7 positions matching TRBD2. CDR1 SGHRS and CDR2 YFSETQ come from the germline V gene. This CDR3 contains 18 residues. The V segment lost 0 bases and the J segment 1 base; nucleotides outside the gene matches: 13. The chain's CDR3 is CASSLEGGSGIFSYEQYF. DNA for the CDR3: TGCGCCAGCAGCTTGGAAGGCGGGAGTGGTATTTTTTCCTACGAGCAGTACTTC.

This clone has only a few counts. The CDR3 DNA is TGTGCCAGCAGCGACAGCCCAAACTCAATCTCCTACGAGCAGTACTTC. It specifies CASSDSPNSISYEQYF. This chain links TRBV9 with TRBJ2-7; the D is unclear. CDR1 and CDR2 from the germline V gene are SGDLS and YYNGEE. V was trimmed by 3 bases and J by 0 bases, leaving 16 bases between them. The CDR3 is made up of 16 amino acids.

The chain joins TRBV6-5 to TRBJ2-5; 9 bases are a match to TRBD1. CDR1 and CDR2 (germline): MNHEY, SVGAGI. V shed 7 bases, J shed 4 bases, and the junction held 4 bases outside the gene matches. CDR3 size: 13 residues. CDR3 in amino acids: CASKRTGVETQYF. CDR3 sequence (DNA): TGTGCCAGCAAAAGGACAGGGGTAGAGACCCAGTACTTC.

The CDR3 DNA is TGCGCCAGCAGCCAAGATAGCGGGAGGACTACCACAGATACGCAGTATTTT. It is translated as CASSQDSGRTTTDTQYF. V is TRBV4-3 and J is TRBJ2-3; 10 bases are a match to TRBD2. Germline V gene sequence: CDR1 LGHNA, CDR2 YSLEER. With V trimmed by 0 bases and J by 2 bases, 5 bases remained unmatched. The CDR3 is made up of 17 amino acids.

The rearrangement joins TRBV6-6 to TRBJ2-1; 10 bases match TRBD2. This CDR3 is 15 amino acids long. Germline loops: CDR1 MNHNY, CDR2 SVGAGI (reference sequence). J lost 8 bases, V lost 2 bases, and 6 bases had no gene match. This CDR3 reads CASSYLAGVGDEQFF. Written as DNA, the CDR3 is TGTGCCAGCAGTTACCTAGCGGGGGTAGGCGATGAGCAGTTCTTC.

This clone is a singleton in its sample. V and J are TRBV28 and TRBJ2-7, with TRBD1 as a possible D gene (5 bases). Trimming took 7 bases from V and 2 from J, leaving 18 bases between them. This CDR3 has 15 amino acids. Per the germline V gene, CDR1 is MDHEN and CDR2 is SYDVKM. The CDR3: CASTPWDDRTYEQYF. The CDR3 DNA is TGTGCCAGCACTCCTTGGGATGACAGAACCTACGAGCAGTACTTC.